What follows are 22 T cell receptor beta chains derived from one specimen sequenced in a study of cytomegalovirus exposure and HLA in healthy donors. Sequencing used immunoSEQ multiplex PCR; TCRdb keeps in-frame clones, though not all of them. The repertoire holds about 98,000 clones, around 88% seen once, with roughly 4% in the top ten. Source material: PBMCs. The receptors were gathered from a woman aged 30 to 39 in good health and CMV-seronegative.

The chain couples TRBV19 to TRBJ1-1, with D possibly TRBD1 on 6 matching bases. Looked up from germline, CDR1 is LNHDA and CDR2 is SQIVND (reference sequence). This CDR3 is 16 amino acids long. V was shortened by 4 bases and J by 1 base, with 16 bases between the two germline ends. CDR3 DNA sequence: TGTGCCAGTAGTAGGGGGCTATTGACATCGAACACTGAAGCTTTCTTT. Translation: CASSRGLLTSNTEAFF.

The rearrangement links TRBV4-3 to TRBJ2-5; 11 bases match TRBD2. Trimming removed 3 bases from V and 2 bases from J; junction bases left unmatched: 5. The CDR3 sequence is 16 residues long. Germline lookup yields CDR1 LGHNA and CDR2 YSLEER. In DNA, the CDR3 is TGCGCCAGCAGCCAGCAGGGACTAGCGGTACAAGAGACCCAGTACTTC. The encoded protein is CASSQQGLAVQETQYF.

This sequence joins TRBV7-9 and TRBJ1-2, with 9 bases matching TRBD1. V lost 5 bases and J lost 2; bases outside the gene matches: 6. The CDR3 is 15 residues long. In germline, CDR1 is SEHNR, CDR2 FQNEAQ (reference sequence). The CDR3 loop is CASSLSGTGNYGYTF. In nucleotides, the CDR3 is TGTGCCAGCAGCCTATCCGGGACAGGGAACTATGGCTACACCTTC.

This clone was seen a few times. The chain recombines TRBV28 with TRBJ1-5; 9 positions agree with TRBD1. This CDR3 comprises 16 residues. Per germline, CDR1 MDHEN and CDR2 SYDVKM. Trimming at V came to 8 bases and at J to 6 bases, leaving 14 bases not matched to a gene. Here the CDR3 reads CASVTGGASYRQPQHF. In DNA, the CDR3 is TGTGCCAGCGTAACAGGGGGCGCATCGTATCGTCAGCCCCAGCATTTT. Supplemented by reference TRBV28 and TRBJ1-5, the full variable domain reads DVKVTQSSRYLVKRTGEKVFLECVQDMDHENMFWYRQDPGLGLRLIYFSYDVKMKEKGDIPEGYSVSREKKERFSLILESASTNQTSMYLCASVTGGASYRQPQHFGDGTRLSIL.

The chain carries TRBV28 and TRBJ1-1; 10 bases align to TRBD1. CDR3 length equals 15 residues. CDR1 is MDHEN, CDR2 SYDVKM, per germline. With 5 bases clipped from V and 5 bases from J, the junction kept 8 bases outside the gene matches. CDR3 DNA sequence: TGTGCCAGCAGTCCAATCGGACAGGGGGGAACTGAAGCTTTCTTT. This sequence encodes CASSPIGQGGTEAFF.

This chain uses TRBV6-6 with TRBJ1-2, with 8 positions matching TRBD1. V shed 5 bases, J shed 8 bases, and the junction held 7 bases outside the gene matches. Germline V gene data show CDR1 as MNHNY and CDR2 as SVGAGI (reference sequence). The CDR3 is 13 residues long. This CDR3 is CASSQTGEEGYTF. The DNA of the CDR3 is TGTGCCAGCAGTCAGACAGGGGAGGAAGGCTACACCTTC.

The chain is built from TRBV27 and TRBJ1-1; D is undetermined. CDR1 and CDR2 (germline): MNHEY, SMNVEV (reference sequence). V was shortened by 6 bases and J by 12 bases, with 14 bases between the two germline ends. The CDR3 sequence is 11 residues long. CDR3 sequence (DNA): TGTGCCAGCAGCCGAGGGTCCGCCACTTTCTTT. Translating it yields CASSRGSATFF.

The V and J genes are TRBV5-4 and TRBJ1-2; 9 bases are shared with TRBD1. CDR3 length: 18 amino acids. The germline gives CDR1 SGHNT, CDR2 YYREEE (reference sequence). J lost 4 bases, V lost 4 bases, and 17 bases had no gene match. The CDR3 DNA reads TGTGCCAGCAGCCTCCCCCATTCCGGGACAGGGTCCCTCTATGGCTACACCTTC. As protein: CASSLPHSGTGSLYGYTF.

As DNA, the CDR3 is TGTGCCAGCAGTAACAGGGTTTTGAGTTCCCGCGAGCAGTACTTC. It encodes CASSNRVLSSREQYF. V gene TRBV5-5 combines with J gene TRBJ2-7; TRBD1 is a possible D gene (6 bases). Germline V gene sequence: CDR1 SGHKS, CDR2 YYEKEE (reference sequence). V lost 5 bases and J 6 bases, leaving 21 bases between the germline ends. The CDR3 totals 15 residues.

This chain connects TRBV5-1 to TRBJ1-3; weak D call: TRBD1 (5 bases). The length of the CDR3 is 16 residues. In germline, CDR1 is SGHRS, CDR2 YFSETQ. V gave up 0 bases and J gave up 0 bases, with 10 bases separating them. This CDR3 reads CASSLGQGSSGNTIYF. The CDR3, as DNA: TGCGCCAGCAGCTTGGGGCAGGGATCCTCTGGAAACACCATATATTTT.

The genes are TRBV7-8 and TRBJ2-7, with D perhaps TRBD1 (6 bases). CDR3 length: 14 amino acids. Germline V gene lookup returns CDR1 SGHVS and CDR2 FQNEAQ. V was clipped by 4 bases and J by 5 bases, with 15 bases between them. CDR3 DNA: TGTGCCAGCAGCTCCTTACAGGGCTGGCACGAGCAGTACTTC. This codes for CASSSLQGWHEQYF. The full variable domain, its missing parts supplied by reference TRBV7-8 and TRBJ2-7, is GAGVSQSPRYKVAKRGQDVALRCDPISGHVSLFWYQQALGQGPEFLTYFQNEAQLDKSGLPSDRFFAERPEGSVSTLKIQRTQQEDSAVYLCASSSLQGWHEQYFGPGTRLTVT.

The V call is TRBV29-1, the J call TRBJ2-1; 11 bases are a match to TRBD2. The V segment lost 6 bases and the J segment 2 bases; nucleotides outside the gene matches: 12. The CDR3 is 17 amino acids. Germline CDR1 and CDR2: SQVTM and ANQGSEA. The CDR3 sequence: CSVTASGRRRTYNEQFF. CDR3 coding DNA: TGCAGCGTGACGGCTAGCGGGAGGAGGAGAACCTACAATGAGCAGTTCTTC.

This chain connects TRBV7-6 to TRBJ2-3, with 11 bases fitting TRBD2. CDR3 size: 15 residues. CDR1 and CDR2 (germline): SGHVS, FNYEAQ. Unmatched junction bases numbered 8, after V lost 8 bases and J lost 4 bases. The DNA for the CDR3 is TGTGCCAGCGGACTTAGCGGGGGGGGCCCAGATACGCAGTATTTT. It translates to CASGLSGGGPDTQYF.

The chain employs TRBV5-1 and TRBJ1-3, with 7 bases identical to TRBD1. CDR3 length: 14 residues. The V gene's germline CDR1 is SGHRS and CDR2 YFSETQ. V shed 2 bases, J shed 2 bases, and the junction held 1 base outside the gene matches. The CDR3 nucleotides read TGCGCCAGCAGCTTCGACAGGGCTGGAAACACCATATATTTT. Protein product: CASSFDRAGNTIYF.

The CDR3 nucleotides read TGTGCCATCAGTGACGACAGGGGATTAGGTCAGCCCCAGCATTTT. Amino acids: CAISDDRGLGQPQHF. The chain is built from TRBV10-3 and TRBJ1-5, with 8 positions matching TRBD1. Per the germline V gene, CDR1 is ENHRY and CDR2 is SYGVKD. The CDR3 sequence is 15 residues long. The V and J ends lost 3 bases and 6 bases, in that order; junction bases with no gene match: 7.

The chain combines TRBV6-1 with TRBJ2-1; possible D gene TRBD1, 6 bases. This CDR3 has 13 residues. The V and J ends lost 0 bases and 15 bases respectively, with 15 bases between them. The germline V gene has CDR1 MNHNS and CDR2 SASEGT. CDR3 bases: TGTGCCAGCAGTGAAGCCTTCCGACAGGACCTGTTCTTC. This sequence encodes CASSEAFRQDLFF.

In DNA form, the CDR3 reads TGTGCCAGCAGCGTAGGGGACTCTAATGAGCAGTTCTTC. It yields the protein CASSVGDSNEQFF. The chain employs TRBV9 and TRBJ2-1; possible D gene TRBD2, 6 bases. Germline CDR1 and CDR2: SGDLS and YYNGEE. This CDR3 comprises 13 residues. V was cut by 0 bases and J by 7 bases, with 8 bases left in between.

The genes are TRBV23-1 and TRBJ2-4; 7 bases line up with TRBD1. TRBV23-1 is known as an ORF, though its function is uncertain. CDR3 length equals 14 residues. V trimming: 0 bases; J trimming: 6 bases; junction bases outside the gene matches: 2. CDR3 coding DNA: TGCGCCAGCAGTCAATCGGGGGACAGAAACATTCAGTACTTC. Translating gives CASSQSGDRNIQYF.

The chain is built from TRBV2 and TRBJ2-5; D gene uncertain. The V and J ends lost 6 bases and 5 bases respectively, with 7 bases between them. Germline V lookup: CDR1 SNHLY, CDR2 FYNNEI. CDR3 size: 11 residues. CDR3 sequence reads: CASRLGETQYF. The CDR3 DNA reads TGTGCCAGCAGGCTCGGGGAGACCCAGTACTTC.

The rearrangement joins TRBV18 to TRBJ2-7; no definite D call. V gave up 4 bases and J gave up 1 base, with 11 bases separating them. This CDR3 is 14 amino acids long. CDR1 is KGHSH, CDR2 LQKENI, per germline. This chain's CDR3 is CASSRRDRSYEQYF. CDR3 coding DNA: TGTGCCAGCTCACGGAGAGATCGTTCCTACGAGCAGTACTTC.

This chain uses TRBV7-8 with TRBJ1-1, with D unresolved. CDR1 is SGHVS, CDR2 FQNEAQ, per germline. There are 14 residues in the CDR3. Trimming stripped 3 bases from V and 9 bases from J, with 17 bases between. Written as DNA, the CDR3 is TGTGCCAGCAGCTTCGGACTTCAGCGTTTTAAAGCTTTCTTT. Translated: CASSFGLQRFKAFF.

The rearrangement links TRBV6-5 to TRBJ1-1, with 7 bases aligning to TRBD1. CDR3 size: 14 residues. The junction had 4 bases not matched to a gene; V was cut back by 6 bases and J by 0 bases. The germline V gene has CDR1 MNHEY and CDR2 SVGAGI. The CDR3 is CASRETGLNTEAFF. The CDR3 DNA reads as TGTGCCAGCAGAGAGACAGGGTTGAACACTGAAGCTTTCTTT.